This TCR beta chain emerged from a study of cytomegalovirus exposure and HLA in healthy donors. Study results and caveats: Because they were indistinguishable, some V segments, including TRBV6-2 and TRBV6-3, were excluded.

PCR used 60 Vbeta primers and 13 Jbeta primers. Repertoires were generated with immunoSEQ multiplex PCR, while TCRdb's copy carries only in-frame clones and drops some. The top ten hold about 1.8% of the sample, which has roughly 120,000 clones, over 75% seen once. Note on this clone: The antigen is undetermined.

The CDR3 length is 15 residues. In germline, CDR1 is SGHAT, CDR2 FQDESV (reference sequence). J gave up 3 bases and V 2 bases, and 5 bases lay outside the gene matches. The receptor was derived from a middle-aged man in good health and CMV-seronegative. The rearrangement joins TRBV11-1 to TRBJ2-3; 7 bases fit TRBD1. Material: PBMCs. The CDR3, as DNA: TGTGCCAGCAGCTTACCTTCAGGGGGAACAGATACGCAGTATTTT. Translation gives CASSLPSGGTDTQYF.